Listed here are 20 T cell receptor beta chains from one sample, sequenced in a study of blood T cell repertoires in COVID-19. Repertoires were generated with immunoSEQ multiplex PCR, while TCRdb's copy carries only in-frame clones and drops some. Of approximately 190,000 clones listed, 84% are singletons. Sequencing was performed on PBMCs or T cells enriched from blood (not recorded which). The origin of the receptors is a woman in her twenties or thirties who had been exposed to COVID-19.

V gene TRBV19 combines with J gene TRBJ1-1; D perhaps matches TRBD1 (6 bases). This CDR3 is built from 18 residues. Trimming cost V 3 bases and J 2 bases, with 22 bases left between them. Germline CDR1 reads LNHDA; CDR2 reads SQIVND (reference sequence). CDR3: CASSILGFGGQPNTEAFF. Here the CDR3 DNA reads TGTGCCAGTAGTATTTTGGGTTTTGGAGGACAGCCAAACACTGAAGCTTTCTTT.

The gene calls are TRBV19 and TRBJ1-3; D unresolved. Germline assignment: CDR1 LNHDA and CDR2 SQIVND (reference sequence). The V end was cut by 5 bases, the J end by 0 bases, with 14 bases between. The CDR3 has 16 residues. The CDR3 DNA is TGTGCCAGTAGTCCCGTCTCGGAGATCTCTGGAAACACCATATATTTT. Translated, it gives CASSPVSEISGNTIYF.

The chain has TRBV30 and TRBJ1-3; maybe TRBD1 (6 bases). The CDR3 is 15 amino acids. Germline V lookup: CDR1 GTSNPN, CDR2 SVGIG (reference sequence). V lost 3 bases, J lost 3 bases, and 15 bases lay in between. CDR3 sequence reads: CAWRRTGIVGNTIYF. The CDR3 DNA sequence: TGTGCCTGGAGAAGAACAGGGATTGTTGGAAACACCATATATTTT.

V is TRBV24-1 and J is TRBJ1-6; 10 nucleotides match TRBD1. The J segment lost 7 bases and the V segment lost 7 bases, leaving 12 bases of the junction unmatched. Germline V lookup: CDR1 KGHDR, CDR2 SFDVKD. The CDR3 covers 17 residues. The CDR3 reads CATRELPGQGRNSPLHF. CDR3 DNA: TGTGCCACCAGGGAGTTGCCGGGACAGGGGAGGAATTCACCCCTCCACTTT.

This clone was counted at least ten times. The DNA of the CDR3 is TGTGCCAGCAGTGAAGCGGGGACTAGCTACGAGCAGTACTTC. Amino acids: CASSEAGTSYEQYF. J is TRBJ2-7 and V is TRBV6-1; TRBD2 agrees at 8 bases. This CDR3 is 14 amino acids long. CDR1 and CDR2 from the germline V gene are MNHNS and SASEGT. V trimming: 0 bases; J trimming: 3 bases; junction bases outside the gene matches: 1.

The chain carries TRBV7-2 and TRBJ1-1, with TRBD1 matching 8 bases. The CDR3 totals 15 residues. Per the germline V gene, CDR1 is SGHTA and CDR2 is FQGNSA. The V gene end was trimmed by 5 bases and the J gene end by 0 bases; junction bases not matched to a gene: 5. DNA of the CDR3: TGTGCCAGCAGCCCACAGGGGGGCATGAACACTGAAGCTTTCTTT. It codes for CASSPQGGMNTEAFF. Supplemented by reference TRBV7-2 and TRBJ1-1, the full variable domain reads GAGVSQSPSNKVTEKGKDVELRCDPISGHTALYWYRQSLGQGLEFLIYFQGNSAPDKSGLPSDRFSAERTGGSVSTLTIQRTQQEDSAVYLCASSPQGGMNTEAFFGQGTRLTVV.

This chain links TRBV4-3 with TRBJ2-2, with D hard to call. This CDR3 is 15 amino acids long. V was cut by 3 bases and J by 3 bases, with 11 bases left in between. Germline values: CDR1 LGHNA, CDR2 YSLEER. The chain's CDR3 is CASSQALPYTGELFF. The DNA for the CDR3 is TGCGCCAGCAGCCAGGCCCTCCCTTACACCGGGGAGCTGTTTTTT.

The chain joins TRBV6-6 to TRBJ2-1; 8 bases fit TRBD2. This CDR3 comprises 16 residues. J lost 5 bases, V lost 0 bases, and 6 bases had no gene match. The germline gives CDR1 MNHNY, CDR2 SVGAGI (reference sequence). For the CDR3, the DNA is TGTGCCAGCAGTTACTCGCGGGGGGCTTCCCACAATGAGCAGTTCTTC. It yields the protein CASSYSRGASHNEQFF.

This CDR3 reads CASRLVSGLAGGYNEQFF. As DNA, the CDR3 is TGTGCAAGTCGCTTGGTTTCCGGGCTAGCGGGGGGTTACAATGAGCAGTTCTTC. This rearrangement joins TRBV12-2 to TRBJ2-1; the DNA was not compared with TRBD2, the D call given in the table. TRBV12-2 is assigned pseudogene status. The CDR3 spans 18 residues.

This chain uses TRBV7-6 with TRBJ1-1, with D tentatively TRBD1 (5 bases). This CDR3 contains 17 residues. Trimming stripped 3 bases from V and 0 bases from J, with 17 bases between. CDR1 is SGHVS, CDR2 FNYEAQ, per germline. The DNA for the CDR3 is TGTGCCAGCAGCTTCCCTCGGGGGGGAACCTTGAACACTGAAGCTTTCTTT. Amino acids: CASSFPRGGTLNTEAFF.

This chain uses TRBV3-1 (or the pseudogene TRBV3-2) with TRBJ2-1, with TRBD2 as a possible D gene (6 bases). Germline V gives CDR1 LGHDT, CDR2 YNNKEL (reference sequence). Trimming pared 4 bases from V and 0 bases from J, leaving 10 bases between. CDR3 length: 15 residues. The CDR3 DNA reads as TGTGCCAGCAGCCCCCCCGGGAGCTCCTACAATGAGCAGTTCTTC. Protein: CASSPPGSSYNEQFF.

The chain has TRBV19 and TRBJ1-1; a possible D gene is TRBD1 (6 bases). V was cut by 6 bases and J by 8 bases, with 19 bases left in between. This CDR3 comprises 14 residues. Per germline, CDR1 LNHDA and CDR2 SQIVND (reference sequence). In DNA, the CDR3 is TGTGCCAGTAGCTACCAGGGGTCGGCTTTAGAAGCTTTCTTT. The encoded protein is CASSYQGSALEAFF.

V is TRBV6-5 and J is TRBJ2-7; maybe TRBD1 (6 bases). V lost 0 bases and J 2 bases, leaving 11 bases between the germline ends. This CDR3 has 15 amino acids. The germline V gene encodes CDR1 MNHEY and CDR2 SVGAGI. The CDR3 DNA reads as TGTGCCAGCAGTTACTCTGAGGGGGTAGCCTACGAGCAGTACTTC. Its translation is CASSYSEGVAYEQYF.

The CDR3 loop is CASPPGQGSNEQFF. The CDR3 DNA reads TGTGCCAGCCCGCCGGGACAGGGTAGCAATGAGCAGTTCTTC. V usage is TRBV11-3 and J usage is TRBJ2-1; 9 positions match TRBD1. This CDR3 spans 14 amino acids. Germline CDR1 SGHNT, CDR2 YENEEA. V shed 8 bases and J 6 bases; nucleotides not matched to a gene: 8.

This chain joins TRBV7-9 and TRBJ2-7; TRBD2 matches 8 bases. The CDR3 has 14 amino acids. V gave up 5 bases and J gave up 4 bases; unmatched junction bases: 7. Germline assignment: CDR1 SEHNR and CDR2 FQNEAQ (reference sequence). CDR3 amino acids: CASSAPGLEYEQYF. CDR3 in DNA: TGTGCCAGCAGCGCCCCGGGACTAGAATACGAGCAGTACTTC.

This chain joins TRBV9 and TRBJ1-2; D is unclear. The CDR3 is 15 residues long. The V end was cut by 0 bases, the J end by 0 bases, with 9 bases between. The germline gives CDR1 SGDLS, CDR2 YYNGEE. The CDR3, as DNA: TGTGCCAGCAGCGTAGGTACAGTAGCTAACTATGGCTACACCTTC. Protein: CASSVGTVANYGYTF.

The CDR3 reads CASSKGTGGPYNSPLHF. The CDR3, as DNA: TGTGCCAGCAGCAAAGGGACAGGGGGCCCCTATAATTCACCCCTCCACTTT. The genes are TRBV21-1 and TRBJ1-6; the D segment call TRBD1 is taken from the table without a DNA check. TRBV21-1 is classified as a pseudogene. This CDR3 comprises 17 residues.

The chain joins TRBV4-2 to TRBJ2-2, with D perhaps TRBD1 (5 bases). In germline, CDR1 is LGHNA, CDR2 YNFKEQ. This CDR3 contains 15 residues. Trimming took 8 bases from V and 0 from J, leaving 13 bases between them. This CDR3 reads CASGSDRSNTGELFF. DNA of the CDR3: TGTGCCAGCGGCAGCGACAGATCGAACACCGGGGAGCTGTTTTTT.

This clone was counted a single time. The rearrangement uses TRBV5-5 and TRBJ2-7, with a tentative D call TRBD1 (6 bases). Germline V gene data show CDR1 as SGHKS and CDR2 as YYEKEE (reference sequence). This CDR3 is 15 amino acids long. The V and J ends lost 4 bases and 2 bases respectively, with 16 bases between them. This chain's CDR3 is CASSLKDRPPYEQYF. For the CDR3, the DNA is TGTGCCAGCAGCCTAAAAGACAGGCCCCCCTACGAGCAGTACTTC.

The chain uses TRBV10-1 and TRBJ1-2; no clear D gene. Trimming left V 0 bases short and J 9 bases short, with 14 bases between. This CDR3 is built from 14 residues. Germline V CDR1 and CDR2: WNHNN, SYGVQD (reference sequence). CDR3 residues: CASSESGGPNRYTF. The CDR3 DNA reads TGCGCCAGCAGTGAGTCGGGAGGGCCTAATCGCTACACCTTC.